This T cell receptor beta chain derives from a study of blood T cell repertoires in COVID-19. This clone showed up just a few times. Assay: immunoSEQ multiplex PCR; the TCRdb copy retains only in-frame clones and omits some. This table holds 150,000 or so clones, about four fifths found once. There are 14 residues in the CDR3. The V gene lost 0 bases and the J gene lost 4 bases, with 8 bases spanning the gap. CDR1 is SGHRS, CDR2 YFSETQ, per germline. The chain joins TRBV5-1 to TRBJ1-3; D perhaps matches TRBD1 (6 bases). Specimen: PBMCs or T cells enriched from blood (not recorded which). The receptor comes from a woman aged 55-69 years who had recovered from COVID-19. The CDR3 is CASSLGTDGNTIYF. CDR3 sequence (DNA): TGCGCCAGCAGCTTGGGGACAGACGGAAACACCATATATTTT. The full variable domain, completed using reference TRBV5-1 and TRBJ1-3, is KAGVTQTPRYLIKTRGQQVTLSCSPISGHRSVSWYQQTPGQGLQFLFEYFSETQRNKGNFPGRFSGRQFSNSRSEMNVSTLELGDSALYLCASSLGTDGNTIYFGEGSWLTVV.